The next 6 T cell receptor beta chains were all read from a single sample in a study of post-analysis software for immune sequencing data. Regarding the study as a whole: Patients used about five TRBV segments, including TRBV5-6, TRBV5-1 and TRBV20-1, more often than controls.

These receptors' antigens are unknown. Unique molecular identifiers were built into the TCR beta cDNA libraries. TCRdb processed the PCR reads anew with MiXCR; each CDR3 protein has one entry. The sample includes hundreds of thousands of distinct CDR3 sequences, roughly 27% of them seen just once. Sequencing was performed on blood. The receptors were gathered from a girl aged 5-17 years with multiple sclerosis.

This clonotype was detected a few times. The chain joins TRBV20-1 to TRBJ2-7; D unresolved. Germline CDR1 reads DFQATT; CDR2 reads SNEGSKA (reference sequence). This CDR3 has 10 residues. V was shortened by 0 bases and J by 6 bases, with 3 bases between the two germline ends. The CDR3 region is CSARDPEQYF. CDR3 in DNA: TGCAGTGCTAGAGATCCCGAGCAGTACTTC.

The chain recombines TRBV5-5 with TRBJ2-3; TRBD2 is a possible D gene (6 bases). Germline CDR1 and CDR2: SGHKS and YYEKEE (reference sequence). The CDR3 covers 16 residues. V was clipped by 1 base and J by 2 bases, with 14 bases between them. CDR3 residues: CASSLRLSGLTDTQYF. The CDR3 DNA follows: TGTGCCAGCAGCTTGCGCTTGTCGGGACTCACAGATACGCAGTATTTT.

The sample holds a few counts of this clonotype. V gene TRBV7-7 combines with J gene TRBJ2-7; TRBD1 is a possible D gene (5 bases). The CDR3 has 11 residues. Germline V gives CDR1 SSHAT, CDR2 FNYEAQ (reference sequence). The CDR3 region has the DNA TGTGCTGTAGGGGCCAGCCACGAGCAGTACTTC. It codes for CAVGASHEQYF.

This clonotype was counted a few times. V is TRBV28 and J is TRBJ1-2, with D possibly TRBD1 on 6 matching bases. The length of the CDR3 is 16 residues. Per germline, CDR1 MDHEN and CDR2 SYDVKM. V shed 5 bases and J shed 1 base, with 17 bases lying between them. CDR3 sequence reads: CASSPPGARYNYGYTF. The CDR3 coding sequence is TGTGCCAGCAGTCCCCCGGGGGCCAGGTATAACTATGGCTACACCTTC.

This chain connects TRBV11-2 to TRBJ2-1; no reliable D call. The CDR3 is 15 residues long. Germline V gene data show CDR1 as SGHAT and CDR2 as FQNNGV. V lost 3 bases and J lost 3, with 12 bases in between. For the CDR3, the DNA is TGTGCCAGCAGCTTGCCGCTGAGCGTCTACAATGAGCAGTTCTTC. Translation gives CASSLPLSVYNEQFF.

Many counts were recorded for this clonotype. CDR3 in DNA: TGCAGCACGACTAGCGGGAGACGGTTTGAGACCCAGTACTTC. Its translation: CSTTSGRRFETQYF. V is TRBV29-1 and J is TRBJ2-5; 12 bases match TRBD2. V was pared by 8 bases and J by 5 bases, with 9 bases of the junction left unmatched. The CDR3 covers 14 residues. Germline V gene data show CDR1 as SQVTM and CDR2 as ANQGSEA.